A selection of T cell receptor beta chains follows, all from one sample in a study of blood T cell repertoires in COVID-19. TCRdb's copy holds only in-frame clones and misses some; the assay was immunoSEQ multiplex PCR. Here the sample spans 300,000 to 450,000 clones, about 90% being singletons. The sequenced sample was PBMCs or T cells enriched from blood (not recorded which). The receptor source for this set is a man aged 30 to 39 who had recovered from COVID-19. Each CDR3 is given with its conserved first and last residue. The order of the fields is V gene, D gene, J gene, CDR3 length, CDR3 DNA, CDR3 protein. A D gene is named only where the DNA matches it firmly.

>TRBV4-3|NA|TRBJ1-6|17
TGCGCCAGCAGCCAAACCGGGGGTTTCTCCTATAATTCACCCCTCCACTTT
CASSQTGGFSYNSPLHF
>TRBV9|NA|TRBJ1-2|14
TGTGCCAGCAGCGTATATGGGGGCAACTATGGCTACACCTTC
CASSVYGGNYGYTF
>TRBV10-1|TRBD2|TRBJ2-1|15
TGCGCCAGCAGTGACGGTAGCGGGGGGCTCAATGAGCAGTTCTTC
CASSDGSGGLNEQFF
>TRBV6-5|NA|TRBJ1-3|10
TGTGCCAGCCGCGCAAACACCATATATTTT
CASRANTIYF
>TRBV10-3|TRBD1|TRBJ1-1|16
TGTGCCATCAGTGAGTCCAACAGGGGATTCAACACTGAAGCTTTCTTT
CAISESNRGFNTEAFF
>TRBV19|NA|TRBJ1-3|16
TGTGCCAGTAGTATAAGTCTAGGGGCCTCTGGAAACACCATATATTTT
CASSISLGASGNTIYF
>TRBV7-2|NA|TRBJ1-6|17
TGTGCCAGCAGCTTAGATGGAGGGAGCTCCTATAATTCACCCCTCCACTTT
CASSLDGGSSYNSPLHF
>TRBV2|NA|TRBJ1-4|12
TGTGCCAGCAACTCCCACGGTGAAAAACTGTTTTTT
CASNSHGEKLFF
>TRBV3-1/TRBV3-2|NA|TRBJ2-7|16
TGTGCCAGCAGCCAAGATTACGGGACAACCACCTACGAGCAGTACTTC
CASSQDYGTTTYEQYF
>TRBV7-2|NA|TRBJ1-2|14
TGTGCCAGCAGCTCCCAAACGGGGGGTTGGGGCTACACCTTC
CASSSQTGGWGYTF
>TRBV12-3/TRBV12-4|NA|TRBJ2-5|13
TGTGCCAGCAGTTTGGGGGGAGCAGGGACCCAGTACTTC
CASSLGGAGTQYF
>TRBV7-9|TRBD2|TRBJ2-1|15
TGTGCCAGCAGCTTCAAGACTAGCGGGGGACTCGAGCAGTTCTTC
CASSFKTSGGLEQFF